The rows below give T cell receptor beta chains drawn from one sample of a study of vaccination effects on CD4 cells after COVID-19. TCRdb keeps only in-frame clones here, not all; method: immunoSEQ multiplex PCR. The data show approximately 14,000 clones, with roughly 70% seen just once and 23% held by the top ten. Their antigen targets remain unknown. Sequencing used CD4+ T cells from PBMCs cultured with HCoV-NL63 spike peptides, obtained after COVID-19 vaccination. These receptors all stem from a human donor who received a COVID-19 vaccine. Both conserved end residues are part of each CDR3. Each record gives: J gene, V gene, D gene, clone size, CDR3 DNA, CDR3 protein. The D gene is left open where the match is weak. A clone size is listed for some rows: how often the clone was seen (once, few, many), or a class if it is expanded.

>TRBJ1-2|TRBV19|-|-
TGTGCCAGTAGTATCCAGCCGGGCAGCAGCTATGGCTACACCTTC
CASSIQPGSSYGYTF
>TRBJ2-7|TRBV20-1|-|once
TGCAGTGCTAGTGGTCAGGGGAAGCCGAACGAGCAGTACTTC
CSASGQGKPNEQYF
>TRBJ2-2|TRBV11-2|-|large
TGTGCCAGCAGCTTTGGGGGCCCCACCGGGGAGCTGTTTTTT
CASSFGGPTGELFF
>TRBJ1-5|TRBV25-1|-|-
TGTGCCAGCAGTGAGGTAGGGGGCAATCAGCCCCAGCATTTT
CASSEVGGNQPQHF
>TRBJ2-7|TRBV19|-|few
TGTGCCAGTAGCGACAACCGGGACACCGCCTACGAGCAGTACTTC
CASSDNRDTAYEQYF
>TRBJ2-1|TRBV24-1|TRBD2|-
TGTGCCACCAGGGATTCCGGGACTAGCCGCGGCAGCTCCTACAATGAGCAGTTCTTC
CATRDSGTSRGSSYNEQFF
>TRBJ2-5|TRBV9|-|-
TGTGCCAGCACCCCCGGCAGGTTAACGGGGGAGACCCAGTACTTC
CASTPGRLTGETQYF
>TRBJ2-1|TRBV5-6|-|-
TGTGCCAGCAGCACTCTGCGGGGAAGCTCCTACAATGAGCAGTTCTTC
CASSTLRGSSYNEQFF
>TRBJ1-1|TRBV18|-|-
TGTGCCAGCTCACCCGGGGAACGCGCTGAAGCTTTCTTT
CASSPGERAEAFF
>TRBJ2-7|TRBV19|-|-
TGTGCCAGTAGTATAGGGGTTGAACCCTACGAGCAGTACTTC
CASSIGVEPYEQYF